This T cell receptor beta chain emerged from a study of T-cell memory formation after mild COVID-19. TCRdb itself ran the 5' RACE reads through MiXCR, one entry per CDR3 protein. The sample contains 350,000 or so distinct CDR3 sequences, 10% to 15% of which appear only once. Whole-study findings and limits: Day 15 to 85 contracting clones showed balanced CD4/CD8; day 15 to 37 expanders favored CD4+. Pre-infection memory harbored some responding clones, suggesting cross-reactive memory joined.

With respect to this clonotype: No antigen is known for it.

The germline CDR1 and CDR2 sequences are SNHLY and FYNNEI. The CDR3 sequence is 13 residues long. V dropped 8 bases and J dropped 1 base, with 11 bases sitting between them. The receptor was isolated from a man aged 18-30 years who had mild COVID-19 (a few samples of this study predate the infection). Cell type and time point are not known. This chain uses TRBV2 with TRBJ1-1, with a tentative D call TRBD1 (5 bases). The sample was PBMCs or a T cell subset sorted from them (not recorded which). For the CDR3, the DNA is TGTGCCAGCCGCACGGACACGAACACTGAAGCTTTCTTT. Encoded protein: CASRTDTNTEAFF.